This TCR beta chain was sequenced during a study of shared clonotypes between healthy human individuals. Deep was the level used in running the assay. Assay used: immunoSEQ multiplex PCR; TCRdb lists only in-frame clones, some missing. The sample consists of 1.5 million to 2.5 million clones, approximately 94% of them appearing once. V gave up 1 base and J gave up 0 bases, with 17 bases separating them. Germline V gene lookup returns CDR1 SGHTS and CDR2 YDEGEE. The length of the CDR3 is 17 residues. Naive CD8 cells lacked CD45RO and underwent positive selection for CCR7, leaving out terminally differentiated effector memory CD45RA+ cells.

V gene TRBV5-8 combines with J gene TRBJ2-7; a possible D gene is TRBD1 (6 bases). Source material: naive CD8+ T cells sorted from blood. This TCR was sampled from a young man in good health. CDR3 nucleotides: TGTGCCAGCAGCTTGAAGATTTACAGGGAAAGCTCCTACGAGCAGTACTTC. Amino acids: CASSLKIYRESSYEQYF.